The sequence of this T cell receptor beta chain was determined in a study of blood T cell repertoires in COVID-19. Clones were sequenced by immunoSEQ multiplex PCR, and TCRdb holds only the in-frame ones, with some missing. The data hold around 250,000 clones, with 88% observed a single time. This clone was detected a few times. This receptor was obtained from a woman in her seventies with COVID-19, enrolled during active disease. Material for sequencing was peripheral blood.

The CDR3 DNA reads as TGTGCCAGCAGTTACGTAGTTAGCGGGAGCCGATCCTACGAGCAGTACTTC. Its translation is CASSYVVSGSRSYEQYF. The V gene is TRBV6-2 or TRBV6-3, the J gene TRBJ2-7, with 9 bases identical to TRBD2. This CDR3 has 17 amino acids. Trimming took 2 bases from V and 1 from J; bases not matched to a gene: 9. CDR1 is MNHEY, CDR2 SVGEGT, per germline.